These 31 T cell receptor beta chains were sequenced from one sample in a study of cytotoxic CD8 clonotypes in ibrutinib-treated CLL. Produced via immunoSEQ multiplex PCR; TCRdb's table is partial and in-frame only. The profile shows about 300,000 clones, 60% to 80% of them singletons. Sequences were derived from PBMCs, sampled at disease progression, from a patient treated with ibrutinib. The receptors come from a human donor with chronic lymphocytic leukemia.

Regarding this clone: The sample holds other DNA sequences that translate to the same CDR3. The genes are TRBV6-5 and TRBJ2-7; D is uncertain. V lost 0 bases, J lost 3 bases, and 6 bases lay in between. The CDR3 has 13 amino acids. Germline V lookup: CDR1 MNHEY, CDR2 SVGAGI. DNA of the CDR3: TGTGCCAGCAGTTACTCGAGCAGCTACGAGCAGTACTTC. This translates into CASSYSSSYEQYF.

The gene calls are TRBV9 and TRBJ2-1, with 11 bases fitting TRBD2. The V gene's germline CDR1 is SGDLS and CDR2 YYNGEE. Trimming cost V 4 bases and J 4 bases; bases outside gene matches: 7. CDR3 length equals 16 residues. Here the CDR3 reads CASSHTGTSGYNEQFF. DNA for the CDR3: TGTGCCAGCAGCCACACCGGGACTAGCGGATACAATGAGCAGTTCTTC.

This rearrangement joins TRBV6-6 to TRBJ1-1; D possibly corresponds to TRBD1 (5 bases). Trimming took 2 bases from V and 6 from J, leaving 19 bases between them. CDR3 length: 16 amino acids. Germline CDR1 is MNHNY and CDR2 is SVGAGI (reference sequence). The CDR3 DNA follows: TGTGCCAGCAGTTACCTCGAGAACCAGGGCCGGGCTGAAGCTTTCTTT. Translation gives CASSYLENQGRAEAFF.

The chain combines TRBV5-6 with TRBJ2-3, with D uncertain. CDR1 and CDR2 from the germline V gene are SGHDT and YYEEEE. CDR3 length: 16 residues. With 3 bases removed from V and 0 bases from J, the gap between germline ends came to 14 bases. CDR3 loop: CASSSGGVGSTDTQYF. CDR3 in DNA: TGTGCCAGCAGCTCGGGTGGGGTAGGGAGCACAGATACGCAGTATTTT.

CDR3 sequence (DNA): TGTGCCAGCAGCGCCCGGACTAGCGGGGGGCTGATAGGGCTGATTCAGTACTTC. Its protein is CASSARTSGGLIGLIQYF. The rearrangement uses TRBV5-8 and TRBJ2-4; TRBD2 matches at 14 bases. The V segment lost 4 bases and the J segment 10 bases; nucleotides outside the gene matches: 16. The V gene's germline CDR1 is SGHTS and CDR2 YDEGEE. CDR3 length equals 18 residues. The full variable domain, in which reference TRBV5-8 and TRBJ2-4 provide the parts outside the CDR3, is EAGVTQSPTHLIKTRGQQATLRCSPISGHTSVYWYQQALGLGLQFLLWYDEGEERNRGNFPPRFSGRQFPNYSSELNVNALELEDSALYLCASSARTSGGLIGLIQYFGAGTRLSVL.

The CDR3 loop is CSVDAGANTGELFF. The DNA of the CDR3 is TGCAGCGTTGACGCAGGGGCGAACACCGGGGAGCTGTTTTTT. The chain combines TRBV29-1 with TRBJ2-2; weak D call: TRBD1 (6 bases). CDR1 and CDR2 from the germline V gene are SQVTM and ANQGSEA. V shed 3 bases and J shed 0 bases, with 8 bases lying between them. The CDR3 is 14 amino acids.

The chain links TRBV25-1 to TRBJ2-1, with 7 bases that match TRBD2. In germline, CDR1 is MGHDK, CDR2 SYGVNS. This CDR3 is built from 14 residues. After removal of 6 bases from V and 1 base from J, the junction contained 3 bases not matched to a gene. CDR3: CASSVGGSYNEQFF. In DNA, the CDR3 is TGTGCCAGCAGCGTCGGGGGGTCCTACAATGAGCAGTTCTTC.

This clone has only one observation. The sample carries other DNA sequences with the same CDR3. CDR3 in amino acids: CASSPGRGTDTQYF. CDR3 in DNA: TGTGCCAGCTCACCAGGACGAGGCACAGATACGCAGTATTTT. This rearrangement joins TRBV18 to TRBJ2-3; D not resolved. The CDR3 is 14 amino acids. The V end lost 2 bases, the J end lost 1 base, and 7 bases lay between the germline ends. Germline CDR1 reads KGHSH; CDR2 reads LQKENI.

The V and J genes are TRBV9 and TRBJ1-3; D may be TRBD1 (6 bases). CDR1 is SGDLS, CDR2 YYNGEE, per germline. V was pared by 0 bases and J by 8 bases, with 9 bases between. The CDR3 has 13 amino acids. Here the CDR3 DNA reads TGTGCCAGCAGCGTAGACAGGGACCACACCATATATTTT. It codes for CASSVDRDHTIYF.

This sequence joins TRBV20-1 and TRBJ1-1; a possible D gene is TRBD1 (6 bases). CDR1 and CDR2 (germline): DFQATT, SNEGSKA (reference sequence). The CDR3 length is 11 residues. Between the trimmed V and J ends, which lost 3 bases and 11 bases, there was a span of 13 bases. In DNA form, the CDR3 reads TGCAGTGCTAGCGGGGGGCCGGGGGCTTTCTTT. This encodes CSASGGPGAFF.

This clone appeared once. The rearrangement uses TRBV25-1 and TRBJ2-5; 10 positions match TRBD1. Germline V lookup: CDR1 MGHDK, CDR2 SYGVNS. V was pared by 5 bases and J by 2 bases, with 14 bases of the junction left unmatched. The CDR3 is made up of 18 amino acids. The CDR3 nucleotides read TGTGCCAGCAGTCGAACCCTTTGGGACAGGGGCCAGCAAGAGACCCAGTACTTC. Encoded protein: CASSRTLWDRGQQETQYF.

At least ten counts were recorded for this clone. The CDR3 here is CASSPGPELDTQYF. As DNA, the CDR3 is TGTGCCAGCAGCCCCGGGCCCGAGCTGGATACGCAGTATTTT. The rearrangement uses TRBV7-9 and TRBJ2-3; D call uncertain. The V end lost 5 bases, the J end lost 6 bases, and 15 bases lay between the germline ends. Germline CDR1 and CDR2: SEHNR and FQNEAQ (reference sequence). The CDR3 sequence is 14 residues long.

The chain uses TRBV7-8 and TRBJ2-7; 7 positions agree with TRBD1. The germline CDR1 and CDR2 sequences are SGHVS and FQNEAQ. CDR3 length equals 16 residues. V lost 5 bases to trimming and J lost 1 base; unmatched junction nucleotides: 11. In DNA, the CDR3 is TGTGCCAGCAGCCCCCATAGTCGGACAGGTTCCTACGAGCAGTACTTC. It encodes CASSPHSRTGSYEQYF.

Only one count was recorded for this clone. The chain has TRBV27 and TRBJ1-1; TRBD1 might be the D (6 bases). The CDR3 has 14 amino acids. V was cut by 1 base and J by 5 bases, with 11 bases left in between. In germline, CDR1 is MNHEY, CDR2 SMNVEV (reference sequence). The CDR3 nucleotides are TGTGCCAGCAGTTTATGGGGGGGCTGGACTGAAGCTTTCTTT. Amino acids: CASSLWGGWTEAFF.

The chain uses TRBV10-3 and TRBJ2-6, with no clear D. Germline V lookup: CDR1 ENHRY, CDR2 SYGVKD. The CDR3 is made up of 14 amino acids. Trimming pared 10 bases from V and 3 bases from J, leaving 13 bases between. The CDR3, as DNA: TGTGCCACCATAGTAGGGCTTGGGGCCAACGTCCTGACTTTC. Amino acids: CATIVGLGANVLTF.

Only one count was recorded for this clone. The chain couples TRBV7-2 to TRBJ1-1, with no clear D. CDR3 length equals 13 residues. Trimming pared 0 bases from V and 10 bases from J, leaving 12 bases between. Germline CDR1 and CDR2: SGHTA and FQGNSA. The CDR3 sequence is CASSLAGFVVAFF. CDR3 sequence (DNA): TGTGCCAGCAGCTTAGCAGGGTTCGTGGTAGCTTTCTTT. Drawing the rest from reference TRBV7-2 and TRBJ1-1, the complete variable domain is GAGVSQSPSNKVTEKGKDVELRCDPISGHTALYWYRQSLGQGLEFLIYFQGNSAPDKSGLPSDRFSAERTGGSVSTLTIQRTQQEDSAVYLCASSLAGFVVAFFGQGTRLTVV.

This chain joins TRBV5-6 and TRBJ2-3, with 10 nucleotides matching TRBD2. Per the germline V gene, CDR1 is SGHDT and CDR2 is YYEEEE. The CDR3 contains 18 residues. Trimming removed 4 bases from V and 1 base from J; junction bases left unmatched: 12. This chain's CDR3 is CASSPVQPGLARTDTQYF. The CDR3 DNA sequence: TGTGCCAGCAGCCCTGTCCAGCCGGGACTAGCGCGCACAGATACGCAGTATTTT.

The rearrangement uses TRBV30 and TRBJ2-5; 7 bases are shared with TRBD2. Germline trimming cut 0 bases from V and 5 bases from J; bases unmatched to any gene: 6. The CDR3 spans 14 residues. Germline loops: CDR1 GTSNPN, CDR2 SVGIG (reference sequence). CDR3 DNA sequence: TGTGCCTGGAGTGTAATCGTCGGGGGGGAGACCCAGTACTTC. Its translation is CAWSVIVGGETQYF.

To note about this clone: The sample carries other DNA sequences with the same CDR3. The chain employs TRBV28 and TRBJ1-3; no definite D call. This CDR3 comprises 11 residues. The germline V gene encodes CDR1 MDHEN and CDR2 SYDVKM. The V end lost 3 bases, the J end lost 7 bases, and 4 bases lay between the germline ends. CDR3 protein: CASSLGNTIYF. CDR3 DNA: TGTGCCAGCAGTTTGGGGAACACCATATATTTT.

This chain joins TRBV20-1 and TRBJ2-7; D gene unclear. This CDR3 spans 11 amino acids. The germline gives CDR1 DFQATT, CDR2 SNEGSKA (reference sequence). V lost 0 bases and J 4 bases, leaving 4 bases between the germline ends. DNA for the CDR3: TGCAGTGCTAGAGAGCTTTACGAGCAGTACTTC. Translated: CSARELYEQYF.

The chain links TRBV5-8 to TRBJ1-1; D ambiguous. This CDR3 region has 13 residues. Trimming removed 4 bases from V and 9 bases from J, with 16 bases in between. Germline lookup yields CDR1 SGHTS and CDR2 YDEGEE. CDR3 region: CASSRSWEGQAFF. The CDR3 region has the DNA TGTGCCAGCAGCCGCAGTTGGGAGGGCCAAGCTTTCTTT.

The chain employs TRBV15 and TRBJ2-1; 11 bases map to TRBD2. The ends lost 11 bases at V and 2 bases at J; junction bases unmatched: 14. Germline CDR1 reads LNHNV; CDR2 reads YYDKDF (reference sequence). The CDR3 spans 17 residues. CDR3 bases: TGTGCCTCCCGGGGTAGCGGGAGGGGAATAGCCTACAATGAGCAGTTCTTC. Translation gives CASRGSGRGIAYNEQFF.

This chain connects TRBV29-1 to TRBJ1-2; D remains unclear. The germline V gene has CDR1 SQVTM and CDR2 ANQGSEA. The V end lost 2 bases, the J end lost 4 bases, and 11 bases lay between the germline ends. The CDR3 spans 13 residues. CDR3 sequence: CSVERQALYGYTF. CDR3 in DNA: TGCAGCGTTGAACGGCAGGCTCTCTATGGCTACACCTTC.

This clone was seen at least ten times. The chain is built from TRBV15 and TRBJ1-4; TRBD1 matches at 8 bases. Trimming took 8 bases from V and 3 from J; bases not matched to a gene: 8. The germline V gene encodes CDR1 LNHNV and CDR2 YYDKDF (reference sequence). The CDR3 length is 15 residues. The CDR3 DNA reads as TGTGCCACCGGAGAGCAGGGGGCACCTAATGAAAAACTGTTTTTT. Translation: CATGEQGAPNEKLFF.

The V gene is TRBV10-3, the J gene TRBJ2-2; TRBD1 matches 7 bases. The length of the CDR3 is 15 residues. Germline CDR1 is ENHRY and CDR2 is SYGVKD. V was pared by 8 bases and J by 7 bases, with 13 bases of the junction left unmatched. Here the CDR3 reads CAIGHRQGWGGELFF. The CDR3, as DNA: TGTGCCATCGGCCACAGACAGGGATGGGGCGGGGAGCTGTTTTTT.

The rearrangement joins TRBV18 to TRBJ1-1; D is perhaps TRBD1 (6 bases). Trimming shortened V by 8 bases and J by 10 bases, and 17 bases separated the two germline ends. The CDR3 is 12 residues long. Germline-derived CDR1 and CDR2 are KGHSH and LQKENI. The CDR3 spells CASVDSTSGAFF. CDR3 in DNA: TGTGCCAGCGTGGACAGTACCTCCGGAGCTTTCTTT.

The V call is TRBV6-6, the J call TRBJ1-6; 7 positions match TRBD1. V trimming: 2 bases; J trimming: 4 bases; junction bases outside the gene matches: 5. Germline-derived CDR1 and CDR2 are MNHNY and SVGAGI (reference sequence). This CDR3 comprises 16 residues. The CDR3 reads CASSYGGQRYNSPLHF. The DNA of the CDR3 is TGTGCCAGCAGTTACGGGGGACAGCGATATAATTCACCCCTCCACTTT.

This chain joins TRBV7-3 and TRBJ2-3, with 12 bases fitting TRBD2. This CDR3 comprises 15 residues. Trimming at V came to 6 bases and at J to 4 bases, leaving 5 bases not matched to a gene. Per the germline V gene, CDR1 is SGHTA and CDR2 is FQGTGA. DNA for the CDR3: TGTGCCAGCAGTCTAGCGGGAGGGCCAGCAGATACGCAGTATTTT. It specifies CASSLAGGPADTQYF.

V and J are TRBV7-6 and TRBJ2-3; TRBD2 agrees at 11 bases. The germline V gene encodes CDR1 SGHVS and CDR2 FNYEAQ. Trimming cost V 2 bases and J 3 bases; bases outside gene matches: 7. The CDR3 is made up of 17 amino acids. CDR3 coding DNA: TGTGCCAGCAGCTTACGTGGGACTAGCGGACAAACAGATACGCAGTATTTT. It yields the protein CASSLRGTSGQTDTQYF.

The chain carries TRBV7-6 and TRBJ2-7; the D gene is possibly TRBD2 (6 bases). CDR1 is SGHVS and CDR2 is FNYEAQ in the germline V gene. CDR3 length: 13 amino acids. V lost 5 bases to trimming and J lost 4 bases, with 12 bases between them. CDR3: CASSRDWGYEQYF. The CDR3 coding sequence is TGTGCCAGCAGCCGGGACTGGGGGTACGAGCAGTACTTC.

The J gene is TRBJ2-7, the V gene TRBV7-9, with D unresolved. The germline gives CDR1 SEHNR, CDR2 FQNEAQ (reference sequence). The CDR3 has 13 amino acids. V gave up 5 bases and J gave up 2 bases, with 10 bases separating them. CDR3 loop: CASSHLPAYEQYF. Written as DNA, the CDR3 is TGTGCCAGCAGCCACCTTCCTGCCTACGAGCAGTACTTC.